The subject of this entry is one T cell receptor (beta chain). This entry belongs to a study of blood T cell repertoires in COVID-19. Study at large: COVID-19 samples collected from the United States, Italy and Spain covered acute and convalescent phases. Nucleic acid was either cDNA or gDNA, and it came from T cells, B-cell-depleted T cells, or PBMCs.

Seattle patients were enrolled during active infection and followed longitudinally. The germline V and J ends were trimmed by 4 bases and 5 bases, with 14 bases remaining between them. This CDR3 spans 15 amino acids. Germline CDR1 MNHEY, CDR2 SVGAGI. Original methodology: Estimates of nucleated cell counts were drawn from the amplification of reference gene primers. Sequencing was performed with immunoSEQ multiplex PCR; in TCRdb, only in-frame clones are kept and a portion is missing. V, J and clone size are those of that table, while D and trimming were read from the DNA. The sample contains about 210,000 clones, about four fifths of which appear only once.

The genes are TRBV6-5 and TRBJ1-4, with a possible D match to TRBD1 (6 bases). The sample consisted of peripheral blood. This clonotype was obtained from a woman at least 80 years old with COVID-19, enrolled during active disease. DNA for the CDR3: TGTGCCAGCAGTTTCGTTAAAACAGGGAATGAAAAACTGTTTTTT. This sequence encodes CASSFVKTGNEKLFF.